Below, 2 T cell receptor beta chains from the same sample are listed, as sequenced in a study of chemoradiotherapy in HPV16-positive cancers (dated by TCRdb to between 2021 and 2023). Receptor amplification or capture employed the immunoSEQ multiplex PCR assay. Drawn from immuneACCESS, this table holds only the in-frame rearrangements with V and J called that TCRdb kept. Clones are partly lost; checked studies trace under half to an unresolved V gene and leave the rest unexplained. This sample holds some 1,600 clones; 75% to 90% were observed only once. The ten most abundant clones make up approximately 5.7% of the sample. The source material was tumor tissue, sampled from a patient who underwent chemoradiotherapy. Receptors were obtained from a human donor with HPV-associated anogenital cancer.

The chain couples TRBV5-5 to TRBJ1-5; 7 bases are a match to TRBD1. This CDR3 has 14 residues. Germline V lookup: CDR1 SGHKS, CDR2 YYEKEE (reference sequence). V was pared by 0 bases and J by 7 bases, with 4 bases of the junction left unmatched. In DNA, the CDR3 is TGTGCCAGCAGCTTGGAGTCAGGGGGGCAGCCCCAGCATTTT. Translating it yields CASSLESGGQPQHF.

This chain joins TRBV4-1 and TRBJ1-5; possibly TRBD1 for D (6 bases). Per the germline V gene, CDR1 is MGHRA and CDR2 is YSYEKL. Trimming removed 2 bases from V and 5 bases from J, with 13 bases in between. The CDR3 covers 15 residues. The CDR3 loop reads CASSQTTGSDQPQHF. Written as DNA, the CDR3 is TGCGCCAGCAGCCAAACCACAGGGAGCGATCAGCCCCAGCATTTT.